This passage covers 4 T cell receptor beta chains from one sample sequenced in a study of molecular identifiers for immune sequencing clone quantification. TCRdb itself ran the PCR reads through MiXCR, one entry per CDR3 protein. The sample has approximately 550,000 distinct CDR3 sequences; about 26% are singletons. The specimen sequenced was naive CD8+ T cells from blood, with Jurkat cell RNA spiked in. Regarding subset: FACS-sorted CD8+CD4-CCR7+CD45RA+ naive T cells. Every receptor here comes from a human donor in good health. Some libraries in this study had Jurkat cell RNA spiked in.

This clonotype was counted many times. The chain joins TRBV20-1 to TRBJ2-7; D may be TRBD2 (5 bases). Germline CDR1 is DFQATT and CDR2 is SNEGSKA (reference sequence). Trimming took off 0 bases at V and 7 bases at J, with 19 bases between the two ends. The CDR3 totals 15 residues. The CDR3 nucleotides are TGCAGTGCTAGAGATGGAGGAGACCCGATAGATGAGCAGTACTTC. Translated, it gives CSARDGGDPIDEQYF.

This clonotype was observed a few times. This chain links TRBV11-2 with TRBJ2-5; 7 positions agree with TRBD1. Germline V gives CDR1 SGHAT, CDR2 FQNNGV. V shed 1 base, J shed 2 bases, and the junction held 4 bases outside the gene matches. The CDR3 covers 15 residues. The CDR3 sequence: CASSLAGTEQETQYF. CDR3 DNA sequence: TGTGCCAGCAGCTTAGCCGGGACAGAACAAGAGACCCAGTACTTC.

This clonotype showed up many times. The V call is TRBV20-1, the J call TRBJ2-7; D ambiguous. Trimming removed 5 bases from V and 0 bases from J, with 11 bases in between. The CDR3 contains 13 residues. CDR1 and CDR2 from the germline V gene are DFQATT and SNEGSKA (reference sequence). Written as DNA, the CDR3 is TGCAGTGCTTCGGACCGACGCTCCTACGAGCAGTACTTC. Translation gives CSASDRRSYEQYF.

This clonotype was seen many times. The gene calls are TRBV2 and TRBJ2-3, with D unclear. The V end was cut by 10 bases, the J end by 2 bases, with 13 bases between. This CDR3 comprises 13 residues. Germline loops: CDR1 SNHLY, CDR2 FYNNEI. CDR3 protein: CATLGPDTDTQYF. CDR3 sequence (DNA): TGTGCCACCCTTGGGCCTGACACAGATACGCAGTATTTT.